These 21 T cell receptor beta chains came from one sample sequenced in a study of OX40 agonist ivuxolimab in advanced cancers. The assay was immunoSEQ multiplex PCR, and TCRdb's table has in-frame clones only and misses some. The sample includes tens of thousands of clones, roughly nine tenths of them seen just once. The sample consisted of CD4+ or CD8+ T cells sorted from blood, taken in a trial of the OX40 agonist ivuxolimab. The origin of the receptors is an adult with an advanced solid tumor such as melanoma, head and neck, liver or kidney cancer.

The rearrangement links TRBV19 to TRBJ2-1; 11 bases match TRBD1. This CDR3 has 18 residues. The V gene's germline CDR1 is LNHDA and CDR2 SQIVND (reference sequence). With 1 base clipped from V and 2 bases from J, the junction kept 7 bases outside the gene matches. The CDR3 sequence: CASSIVWAGQGAYNEQFF. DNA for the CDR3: TGTGCCAGTAGTATAGTCTGGGCGGGACAGGGGGCCTACAATGAGCAGTTCTTC.

CDR3 region: CASRSEEARGETQYF. CDR3 DNA sequence: TGTGCCAGCAGATCAGAGGAGGCGCGAGGGGAGACCCAGTACTTC. The rearrangement links TRBV25-1 to TRBJ2-5; TRBD2 might be the D (5 bases). Looked up from germline, CDR1 is MGHDK and CDR2 is SYGVNS. The CDR3 extends over 15 amino acids. V was pared by 6 bases and J by 5 bases, with 19 bases between.

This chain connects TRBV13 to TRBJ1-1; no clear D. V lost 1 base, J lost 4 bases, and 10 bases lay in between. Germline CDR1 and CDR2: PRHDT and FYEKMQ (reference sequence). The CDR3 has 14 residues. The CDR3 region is CASSLAMFTTEAFF. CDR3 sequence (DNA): TGTGCCAGCAGCTTAGCCATGTTTACCACTGAAGCTTTCTTT. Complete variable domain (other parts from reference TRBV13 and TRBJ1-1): AAGVIQSPRHLIKEKRETATLKCYPIPRHDTVYWYQQGPGQDPQFLISFYEKMQSDKGSIPDRFSAQQFSDYHSELNMSSLELGDSALYFCASSLAMFTTEAFFGQGTRLTVV.

The chain's CDR3 is CASSLSVAGGSNEQFF. DNA for the CDR3: TGTGCCAGCAGCTTATCGGTAGCGGGGGGCTCCAATGAGCAGTTCTTC. This rearrangement joins TRBV7-9 to TRBJ2-1; TRBD2 agrees at 10 bases. Trimming at V came to 2 bases and at J to 6 bases, leaving 7 bases not matched to a gene. Germline CDR1 and CDR2: SEHNR and FQNEAQ (reference sequence). The CDR3 spans 16 residues.

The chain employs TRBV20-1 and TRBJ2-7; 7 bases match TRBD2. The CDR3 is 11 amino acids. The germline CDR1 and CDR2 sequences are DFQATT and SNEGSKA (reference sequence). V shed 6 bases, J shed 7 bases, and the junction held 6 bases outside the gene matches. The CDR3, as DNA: TGCAGTGCCTCTGGGGGGGTTGAGCAGTACTTC. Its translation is CSASGGVEQYF.

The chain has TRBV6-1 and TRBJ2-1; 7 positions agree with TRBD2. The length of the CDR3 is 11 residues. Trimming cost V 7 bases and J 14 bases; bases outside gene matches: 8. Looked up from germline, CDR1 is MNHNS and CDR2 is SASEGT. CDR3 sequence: CASNPGTMKFF. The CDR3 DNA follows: TGTGCCAGCAATCCCGGGACTATGAAGTTCTTC.

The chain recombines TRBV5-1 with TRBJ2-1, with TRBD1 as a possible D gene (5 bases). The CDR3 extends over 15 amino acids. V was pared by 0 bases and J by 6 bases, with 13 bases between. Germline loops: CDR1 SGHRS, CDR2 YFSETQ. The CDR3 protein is CASSLAPGLGNEQFF. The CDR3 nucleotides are TGCGCCAGCAGCTTGGCCCCAGGGCTGGGCAATGAGCAGTTCTTC.

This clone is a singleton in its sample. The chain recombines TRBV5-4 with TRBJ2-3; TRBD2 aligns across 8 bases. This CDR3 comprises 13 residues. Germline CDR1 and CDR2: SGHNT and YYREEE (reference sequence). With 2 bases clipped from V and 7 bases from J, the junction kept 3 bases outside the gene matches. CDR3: CASSLSGGNTQYF. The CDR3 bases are TGTGCCAGCAGCTTAAGCGGGGGAAATACGCAGTATTTT.

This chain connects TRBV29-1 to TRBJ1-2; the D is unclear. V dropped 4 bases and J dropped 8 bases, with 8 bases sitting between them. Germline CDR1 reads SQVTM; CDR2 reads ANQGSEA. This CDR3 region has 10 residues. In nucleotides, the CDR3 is TGCAGCGTTGGGGTTCGCGGCTACACCTTC. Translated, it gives CSVGVRGYTF.

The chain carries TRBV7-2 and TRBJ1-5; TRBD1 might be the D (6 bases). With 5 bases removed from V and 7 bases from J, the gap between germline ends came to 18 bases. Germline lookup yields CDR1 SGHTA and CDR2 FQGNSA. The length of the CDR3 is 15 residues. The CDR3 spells CASSPGTGPGQPQHF. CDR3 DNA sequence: TGTGCCAGCAGCCCTGGCACAGGGCCGGGCCAGCCCCAGCATTTT.

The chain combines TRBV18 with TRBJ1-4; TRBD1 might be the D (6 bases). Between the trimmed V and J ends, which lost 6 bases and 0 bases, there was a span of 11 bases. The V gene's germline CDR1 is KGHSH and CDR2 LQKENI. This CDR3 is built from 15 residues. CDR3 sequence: CASSQDSATNEKLFF. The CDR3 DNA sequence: TGTGCCAGCTCTCAGGACAGCGCAACTAATGAAAAACTGTTTTTT.

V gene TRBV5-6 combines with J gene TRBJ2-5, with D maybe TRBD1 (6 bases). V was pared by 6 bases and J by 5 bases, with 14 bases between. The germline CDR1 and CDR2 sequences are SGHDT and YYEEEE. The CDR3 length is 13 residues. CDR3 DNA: TGTGCCAGCACAATAACAGGGCGCGAGACCCAGTACTTC. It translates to CASTITGRETQYF.

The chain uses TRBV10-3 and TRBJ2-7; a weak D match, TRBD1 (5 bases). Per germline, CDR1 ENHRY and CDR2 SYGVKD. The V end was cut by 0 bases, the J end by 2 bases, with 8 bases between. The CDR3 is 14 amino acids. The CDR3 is CAISESAGTYEQYF. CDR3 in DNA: TGTGCCATCAGTGAGTCAGCAGGGACCTACGAGCAGTACTTC.

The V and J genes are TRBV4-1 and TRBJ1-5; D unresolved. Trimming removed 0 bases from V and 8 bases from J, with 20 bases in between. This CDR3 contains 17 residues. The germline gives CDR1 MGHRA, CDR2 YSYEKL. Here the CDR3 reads CASSQDWARTGFEPQHF. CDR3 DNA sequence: TGCGCCAGCAGCCAAGATTGGGCCCGGACCGGCTTTGAGCCCCAGCATTTT.

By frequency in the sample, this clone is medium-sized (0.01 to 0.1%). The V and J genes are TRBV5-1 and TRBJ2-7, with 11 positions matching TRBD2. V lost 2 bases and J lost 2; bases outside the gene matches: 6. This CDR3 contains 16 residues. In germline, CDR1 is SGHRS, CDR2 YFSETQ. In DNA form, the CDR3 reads TGCGCCAGCAGCTTTTCTAGCGGGGGGTTCGCCTACGAGCAGTACTTC. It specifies CASSFSSGGFAYEQYF.

The CDR3 nucleotides are TGTGCCAGCAGCGTAAGAAGGGGGTCACCCCTCCACTTT. This sequence encodes CASSVRRGSPLHF. The V and J genes are TRBV5-6 and TRBJ1-6; TRBD1 might be the D (6 bases). V shed 4 bases and J shed 10 bases, with 12 bases lying between them. In germline, CDR1 is SGHDT, CDR2 YYEEEE. CDR3 length: 13 residues.

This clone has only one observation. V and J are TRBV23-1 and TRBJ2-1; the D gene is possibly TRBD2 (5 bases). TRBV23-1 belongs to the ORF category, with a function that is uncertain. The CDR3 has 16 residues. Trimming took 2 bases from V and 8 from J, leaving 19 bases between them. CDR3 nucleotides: TGCGCCAGCAGTCAACCCCCAGGTAACGCGAGGGATGAGCAGTTCTTC. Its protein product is CASSQPPGNARDEQFF.

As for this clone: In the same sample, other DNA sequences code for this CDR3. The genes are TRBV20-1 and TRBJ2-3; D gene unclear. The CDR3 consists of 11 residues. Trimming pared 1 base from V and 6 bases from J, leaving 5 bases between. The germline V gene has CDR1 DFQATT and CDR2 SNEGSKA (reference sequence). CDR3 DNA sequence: TGCAGTGCTAGAGGTGGGGATACGCAGTATTTT. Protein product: CSARGGDTQYF.

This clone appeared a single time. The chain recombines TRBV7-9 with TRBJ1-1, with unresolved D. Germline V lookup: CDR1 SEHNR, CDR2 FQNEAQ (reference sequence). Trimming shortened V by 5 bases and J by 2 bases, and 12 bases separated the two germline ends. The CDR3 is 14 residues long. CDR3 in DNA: TGTGCCAGCAGCCGTGGCGGAATCAACACTGAAGCTTTCTTT. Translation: CASSRGGINTEAFF. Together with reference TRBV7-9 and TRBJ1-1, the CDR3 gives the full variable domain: DTGVSQNPRHKITKRGQNVTFRCDPISEHNRLYWYRQTLGQGPEFLTYFQNEAQLEKSRLLSDRFSAERPKGSFSTLEIQRTEQGDSAMYLCASSRGGINTEAFFGQGTRLTVV.

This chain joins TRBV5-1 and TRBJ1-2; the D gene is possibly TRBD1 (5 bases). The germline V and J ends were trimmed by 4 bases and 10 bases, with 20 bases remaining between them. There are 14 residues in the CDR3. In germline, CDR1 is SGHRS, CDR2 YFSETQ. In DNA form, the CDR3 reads TGCGCCAGCAGCCGCGGGGGAGGGAGGGTAAACTACACCTTC. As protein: CASSRGGGRVNYTF.

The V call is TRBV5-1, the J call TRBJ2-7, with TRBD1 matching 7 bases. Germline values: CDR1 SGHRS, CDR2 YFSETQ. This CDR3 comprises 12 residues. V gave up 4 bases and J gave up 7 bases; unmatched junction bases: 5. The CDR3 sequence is CASSLGQQEQYF. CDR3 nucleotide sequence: TGCGCCAGCAGCCTGGGACAGCAGGAGCAGTACTTC. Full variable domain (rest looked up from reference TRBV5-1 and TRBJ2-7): KAGVTQTPRYLIKTRGQQVTLSCSPISGHRSVSWYQQTPGQGLQFLFEYFSETQRNKGNFPGRFSGRQFSNSRSEMNVSTLELGDSALYLCASSLGQQEQYFGPGTRLTVT.